These 26 T cell receptor beta chains share one sample of origin, sequenced in a study of shared clonotypes between healthy human individuals. Data came from immunoSEQ multiplex PCR; TCRdb stores just in-frame clones and leaves some out. The sample consists of roughly 1,500,000 clones, approximately 98% of them appearing once. The sequenced sample consisted of naive CD4+ T cells sorted from blood. Subset defined: CD45RA+ positively selected. The receptors originated from a man younger than 40 in good health.

This chain connects TRBV7-9 to TRBJ2-7; 10 nucleotides match TRBD2. J gave up 3 bases and V 5 bases, and 7 bases lay outside the gene matches. The CDR3 runs to 15 residues. The germline V gene has CDR1 SEHNR and CDR2 FQNEAQ (reference sequence). CDR3 in amino acids: CASSAGTSDFYEQYF. The CDR3 region has the DNA TGTGCCAGCAGCGCCGGGACTAGCGATTTCTACGAGCAGTACTTC. Complete variable domain (other parts from reference TRBV7-9 and TRBJ2-7): DTGVSQNPRHKITKRGQNVTFRCDPISEHNRLYWYRQTLGQGPEFLTYFQNEAQLEKSRLLSDRFSAERPKGSFSTLEIQRTEQGDSAMYLCASSAGTSDFYEQYFGPGTRLTVT.

The rearrangement uses TRBV18 and TRBJ2-1, with D perhaps matching TRBD1 (6 bases). The germline gives CDR1 KGHSH, CDR2 LQKENI. The CDR3 loop spans 18 amino acids. V was clipped by 4 bases and J by 0 bases, with 19 bases between them. CDR3 nucleotides: TGTGCCAGCTCACGGCAATACAGGGATCGGAGCTCCTACAATGAGCAGTTCTTC. Its translation: CASSRQYRDRSSYNEQFF.

The chain combines TRBV9 with TRBJ2-2, with D possibly being TRBD2 (5 bases). The V end lost 4 bases, the J end lost 5 bases, and 15 bases lay between the germline ends. The CDR3 contains 15 residues. Germline V gene sequence: CDR1 SGDLS, CDR2 YYNGEE. The CDR3 loop reads CASSSQGLGTGELFF. CDR3 DNA: TGTGCCAGCAGCTCCCAAGGACTTGGGACCGGGGAGCTGTTTTTT.

In DNA form, the CDR3 reads TGTGCCAGCAGCGTAGCCGGGTGGCAGCCCCAGCATTTT. Translated, it gives CASSVAGWQPQHF. V usage is TRBV9 and J usage is TRBJ1-5; no clear D. V was trimmed by 0 bases and J by 7 bases, leaving 8 bases between them. Per the germline V gene, CDR1 is SGDLS and CDR2 is YYNGEE. This CDR3 has 13 residues.

This clone appeared a single time. The V gene is TRBV5-4, the J gene TRBJ2-2; D is undetermined. V lost 4 bases and J lost 0, with 13 bases in between. CDR3 length: 16 residues. The germline V gene encodes CDR1 SGHNT and CDR2 YYREEE (reference sequence). The CDR3 is CASSERPLTNTGELFF. The CDR3 DNA follows: TGTGCCAGCAGCGAGAGACCCCTCACGAACACCGGGGAGCTGTTTTTT.

About this clone: The sample contains more than one DNA sequence encoding this CDR3. This chain joins TRBV28 and TRBJ1-2; no clear D gene. The CDR3 runs to 13 residues. The V end lost 1 base, the J end lost 2 bases, and 5 bases lay between the germline ends. The germline V gene has CDR1 MDHEN and CDR2 SYDVKM. The DNA of the CDR3 is TGTGCCAGCAGTTTATTGGGAAACTATGGCTACACCTTC. It is translated as CASSLLGNYGYTF.

The chain recombines TRBV5-1 with TRBJ2-1; unclear D gene. The CDR3 contains 15 residues. The V gene's germline CDR1 is SGHRS and CDR2 YFSETQ. V lost 6 bases to trimming and J lost 4 bases, with 17 bases between them. Here the CDR3 reads CASNPTPGGYNEQFF. CDR3 nucleotide sequence: TGCGCCAGCAACCCCACACCGGGCGGTTACAATGAGCAGTTCTTC.

J is TRBJ2-7 and V is TRBV5-1; TRBD2 matches 10 bases. In germline, CDR1 is SGHRS, CDR2 YFSETQ. CDR3 length: 16 residues. After removal of 2 bases from V and 4 bases from J, the junction contained 9 bases not matched to a gene. The CDR3 sequence: CASSLGLAGVEYEQYF. DNA of the CDR3: TGCGCCAGCAGCTTAGGCCTAGCGGGAGTTGAATACGAGCAGTACTTC.

The V call is TRBV6-5, the J call TRBJ2-7; 7 positions match TRBD1. The CDR3 spans 13 residues. V lost 6 bases and J lost 2; bases outside the gene matches: 4. Germline V gene sequence: CDR1 MNHEY, CDR2 SVGAGI. CDR3 protein: CASSQTGTYEQYF. In nucleotides, the CDR3 is TGTGCCAGCAGCCAGACAGGGACCTACGAGCAGTACTTC.

The chain couples TRBV27 to TRBJ2-2; maybe TRBD2 (6 bases). V was shortened by 7 bases and J by 3 bases, with 15 bases between the two germline ends. Germline V CDR1 and CDR2: MNHEY, SMNVEV (reference sequence). The CDR3 is made up of 15 amino acids. The CDR3 here is CASNDTPGDTGELFF. The CDR3 DNA reads TGTGCCAGCAACGACACACCGGGGGACACCGGGGAGCTGTTTTTT.

This chain connects TRBV10-3 to TRBJ2-5; 12 bases line up with TRBD2. Losses at the gene ends were 4 bases for V and 6 bases for J; bases not matched to a gene: 6. Germline lookup yields CDR1 ENHRY and CDR2 SYGVKD. This CDR3 is built from 15 residues. CDR3 region: CAISVGGLAGKTQYF. The CDR3 DNA reads TGTGCCATCAGTGTAGGCGGACTAGCGGGAAAGACCCAGTACTTC.

The chain combines TRBV7-8 with TRBJ2-1, with a possible D match to TRBD2 (6 bases). V gave up 8 bases and J gave up 7 bases, with 18 bases separating them. The germline CDR1 and CDR2 sequences are SGHVS and FQNEAQ. The CDR3 is 14 residues long. The DNA for the CDR3 is TGTGCCAGCCTGGGGGGAGTCCGTGTGAATGAGCAGTTCTTC. It codes for CASLGGVRVNEQFF.

The CDR3 DNA reads as TGCGCCAGCAGCTTTGAGACAGGGGGCTTCGAGCAGTACTTC. Translating gives CASSFETGGFEQYF. The J gene is TRBJ2-7, the V gene TRBV5-1, with 10 bases identical to TRBD1. CDR3 length equals 14 residues. Germline V gene lookup returns CDR1 SGHRS and CDR2 YFSETQ. V lost 2 bases to trimming and J lost 6 bases; unmatched junction nucleotides: 5.

The rearrangement uses TRBV30 and TRBJ1-1; possibly TRBD1 for D (6 bases). This CDR3 contains 15 residues. Germline loops: CDR1 GTSNPN, CDR2 SVGIG (reference sequence). Trimming stripped 4 bases from V and 1 base from J, with 16 bases between. This chain's CDR3 is CAWTGPQGRNTEAFF. As DNA, the CDR3 is TGTGCCTGGACCGGCCCCCAGGGGCGGAACACTGAAGCTTTCTTT.

The CDR3 DNA follows: TGTGCCAGCAGCGTAGCACTAGCGGGAGGGCCTGGGTCGGAGACCCAGTACTTC. This encodes CASSVALAGGPGSETQYF. The V gene is TRBV9, the J gene TRBJ2-5; 13 bases agree with TRBD2. The V and J ends lost 0 bases and 5 bases, in that order; junction bases with no gene match: 10. CDR1 is SGDLS and CDR2 is YYNGEE in the germline V gene. This CDR3 is built from 18 residues. Full variable domain (rest looked up from reference TRBV9 and TRBJ2-5): DSGVTQTPKHLITATGQRVTLRCSPRSGDLSVYWYQQSLDQGLQFLIQYYNGEERAKGNILERFSAQQFPDLHSELNLSSLELGDSALYFCASSVALAGGPGSETQYFGPGTRLLVL.

The rearrangement joins TRBV27 to TRBJ1-1; D is perhaps TRBD1 (5 bases). The CDR3 is made up of 15 amino acids. Germline values: CDR1 MNHEY, CDR2 SMNVEV (reference sequence). V shed 7 bases and J shed 6 bases, with 21 bases lying between them. CDR3 bases: TGTGCCAGCAAAGTAAACCCAAGTGGGGGACCTGAAGCTTTCTTT. Protein sequence: CASKVNPSGGPEAFF.

Only one count was recorded for this clone. The rearrangement joins TRBV27 to TRBJ2-6; 8 bases map to TRBD2. Germline V gene data show CDR1 as MNHEY and CDR2 as SMNVEV (reference sequence). This CDR3 is 18 amino acids long. V lost 5 bases to trimming and J lost 2 bases; unmatched junction nucleotides: 11. The CDR3 loop reads CASSRSGSGRPGANVLTF. CDR3 DNA sequence: TGTGCCAGCAGTCGAAGCGGGAGTGGTAGGCCTGGGGCCAACGTCCTGACTTTC.

The V call is TRBV15, the J call TRBJ2-7, with D perhaps being TRBD1 or TRBD2 (5 bases each). The CDR3 runs to 16 residues. Trimming pared 0 bases from V and 2 bases from J, leaving 14 bases between. Germline-derived CDR1 and CDR2 are LNHNV and YYDKDF (reference sequence). CDR3 sequence: CATSREPGIGAYEQYF. The CDR3 nucleotides are TGTGCCACCAGCAGAGAACCGGGAATAGGGGCCTACGAGCAGTACTTC.

The chain carries TRBV5-4 and TRBJ2-3; 8 bases are shared with TRBD2. Germline V gene sequence: CDR1 SGHNT, CDR2 YYREEE (reference sequence). The CDR3 contains 17 residues. The V segment lost 0 bases and the J segment 0 bases; nucleotides outside the gene matches: 6. This chain's CDR3 is CASSLGVAGPSTDTQYF. As DNA, the CDR3 is TGTGCCAGCAGCTTGGGAGTAGCGGGACCTAGCACAGATACGCAGTATTTT.

This chain joins TRBV29-1 and TRBJ2-1, with 7 positions matching TRBD1. V gave up 7 bases and J gave up 1 base; unmatched junction bases: 13. CDR1 is SQVTM, CDR2 ANQGSEA, per germline. The CDR3 spans 16 residues. CDR3 residues: CSARKGQGVSYNEQFF. CDR3 DNA sequence: TGCAGCGCCCGAAAGGGGCAGGGGGTGTCCTACAATGAGCAGTTCTTC.

The chain uses TRBV19 and TRBJ2-3; D unclear. There are 13 residues in the CDR3. The V gene's germline CDR1 is LNHDA and CDR2 SQIVND (reference sequence). Trimming shortened V by 6 bases and J by 4 bases, and 11 bases separated the two germline ends. The CDR3 DNA follows: TGTGCCAGTAGCCCCGGACGCGCAGATACGCAGTATTTT. Translated, it gives CASSPGRADTQYF.

About this clone: This sample also contains other DNA sequences that code for the same CDR3. This rearrangement joins TRBV5-1 to TRBJ2-7; D is perhaps TRBD1 (6 bases). Germline values: CDR1 SGHRS, CDR2 YFSETQ. V was clipped by 0 bases and J by 0 bases, with 10 bases between them. The CDR3 covers 15 residues. In DNA form, the CDR3 reads TGCGCCAGCAGCTTGGGGACAGCGAGCTCCTACGAGCAGTACTTC. Its translation is CASSLGTASSYEQYF.

The chain carries TRBV7-9 and TRBJ1-1; D unresolved. CDR1 and CDR2 (germline): SEHNR, FQNEAQ (reference sequence). Trimming took 2 bases from V and 4 from J, leaving 17 bases between them. The CDR3 has 16 amino acids. The CDR3 coding sequence is TGTGCCAGCAGCTTACGGCAGTTGGAACAAGGCACTGAAGCTTTCTTT. It encodes CASSLRQLEQGTEAFF.

CDR3 loop: CASSSRQGSYEQYF. Written as DNA, the CDR3 is TGTGCCAGCAGCTCAAGACAGGGCTCCTACGAGCAGTACTTC. The chain joins TRBV7-8 to TRBJ2-7; 7 bases are shared with TRBD1. V lost 4 bases and J lost 0; bases outside the gene matches: 3. Germline V gene data show CDR1 as SGHVS and CDR2 as FQNEAQ. The length of the CDR3 is 14 residues.

Notes on this clone: At the DNA level, this CDR3 is encoded by other sequences in the same sample as well. The V gene is TRBV18, the J gene TRBJ1-1; D not resolved. The CDR3 extends over 14 amino acids. V dropped 0 bases and J dropped 1 base, with 6 bases sitting between them. Germline-derived CDR1 and CDR2 are KGHSH and LQKENI. CDR3 bases: TGTGCCAGCTCACCACCAGATCGGAACACTGAAGCTTTCTTT. It is translated as CASSPPDRNTEAFF. Complete variable domain (other parts from reference TRBV18 and TRBJ1-1): NAGVMQNPRHLVRRRGQEARLRCSPMKGHSHVYWYRQLPEEGLKFMVYLQKENIIDESGMPKERFSAEFPKEGPSILRIQQVVRGDSAAYFCASSPPDRNTEAFFGQGTRLTVV.

The chain combines TRBV13 with TRBJ1-1; D is unresolved. Looked up from germline, CDR1 is PRHDT and CDR2 is FYEKMQ (reference sequence). The CDR3 runs 14 residues. V lost 5 bases and J 5 bases, leaving 15 bases between the germline ends. The CDR3 DNA sequence: TGTGCCAGCAGCCCCCGGGTTGTTTCGACTGAAGCTTTCTTT. Its translation: CASSPRVVSTEAFF.